This T cell receptor (beta chain) was found in a study of blood T cells in healthy people across ages. Alongside a J-beta primer mix, a sample-barcoded 5' primer served in a second PCR lasting 7 to 11 cycles. Each cDNA molecule was tagged by a template-switch adaptor with 12 random nucleotides. TCRdb ran MiXCR on the 5' RACE reads and lists one entry per CDR3 protein. This sample has 980,000 or so distinct CDR3 sequences; roughly 48% occur once, and the top ten carry about an eighth. V was clipped by 7 bases and J by 3 bases, with 16 bases between them. Germline-derived CDR1 and CDR2 are LGHNT and FRNRAP. This CDR3 region has 14 residues.

The receptor's source is a man aged 30 to 39 in good health. The material sequenced was blood. The J gene is TRBJ2-7, the V gene TRBV12-5; D could derive from TRBD1 or TRBD2 (5 bases each). The CDR3 reads CASAIPGPNYEQYF. CDR3 DNA sequence: TGTGCTAGTGCTATTCCGGGACCAAACTACGAGCAGTACTTC.